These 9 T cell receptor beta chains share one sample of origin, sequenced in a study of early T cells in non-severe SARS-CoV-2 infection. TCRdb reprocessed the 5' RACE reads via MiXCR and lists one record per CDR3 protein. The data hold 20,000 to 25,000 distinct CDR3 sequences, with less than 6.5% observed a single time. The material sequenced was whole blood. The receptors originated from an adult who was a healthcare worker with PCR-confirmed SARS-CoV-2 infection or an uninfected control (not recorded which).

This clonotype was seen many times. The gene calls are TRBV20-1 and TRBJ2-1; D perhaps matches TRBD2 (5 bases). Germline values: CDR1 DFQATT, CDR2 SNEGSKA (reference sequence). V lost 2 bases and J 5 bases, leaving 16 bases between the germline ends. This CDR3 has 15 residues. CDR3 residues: CSARRLAANHNEQFF. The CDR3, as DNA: TGCAGTGCTAGACGGCTAGCTGCGAACCACAATGAGCAGTTCTTC.

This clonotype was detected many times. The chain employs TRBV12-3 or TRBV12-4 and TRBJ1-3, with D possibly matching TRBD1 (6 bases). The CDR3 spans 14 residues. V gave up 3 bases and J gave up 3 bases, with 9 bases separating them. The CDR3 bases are TGTGCCAGCAGTTTCGTCAGGGGTGGAAACACCATATATTTT. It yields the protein CASSFVRGGNTIYF.

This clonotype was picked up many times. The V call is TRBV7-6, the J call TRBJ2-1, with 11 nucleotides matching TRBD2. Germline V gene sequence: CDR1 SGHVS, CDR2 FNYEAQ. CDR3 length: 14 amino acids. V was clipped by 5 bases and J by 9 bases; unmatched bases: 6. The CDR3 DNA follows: TGTGCCAGCAGCACACTAGCGGGAGAGAGTGAGCAGTTCTTC. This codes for CASSTLAGESEQFF.

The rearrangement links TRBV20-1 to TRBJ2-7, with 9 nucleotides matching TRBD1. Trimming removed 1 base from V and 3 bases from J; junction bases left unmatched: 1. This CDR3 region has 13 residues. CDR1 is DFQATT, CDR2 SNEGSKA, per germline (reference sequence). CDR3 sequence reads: CSARGTGDYEQYV. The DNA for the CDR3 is TGCAGTGCTAGAGGGACAGGGGACTACGAGCAGTACGTC.

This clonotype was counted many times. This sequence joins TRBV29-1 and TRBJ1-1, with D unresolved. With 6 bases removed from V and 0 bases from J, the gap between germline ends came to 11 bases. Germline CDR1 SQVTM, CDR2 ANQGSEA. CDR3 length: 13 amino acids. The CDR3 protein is CSVEIAMNTEAFF. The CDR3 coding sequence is TGCAGCGTCGAGATAGCTATGAACACTGAAGCTTTCTTT.

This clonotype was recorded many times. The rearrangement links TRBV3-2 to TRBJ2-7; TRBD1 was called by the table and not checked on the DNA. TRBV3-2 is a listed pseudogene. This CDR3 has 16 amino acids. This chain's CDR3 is CARQTTLSRPSYEQYV. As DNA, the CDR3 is TGTGCCAGACAGACGACCCTAAGTCGCCCTAGCTACGAGCAGTACGTC.

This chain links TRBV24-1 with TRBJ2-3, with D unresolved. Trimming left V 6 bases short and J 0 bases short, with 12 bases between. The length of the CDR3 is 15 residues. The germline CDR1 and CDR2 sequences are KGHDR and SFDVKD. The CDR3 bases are TGTGCCACCAGTTCCAGACACACTAGCACAGATACGCAGTATTTT. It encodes CATSSRHTSTDTQYF.

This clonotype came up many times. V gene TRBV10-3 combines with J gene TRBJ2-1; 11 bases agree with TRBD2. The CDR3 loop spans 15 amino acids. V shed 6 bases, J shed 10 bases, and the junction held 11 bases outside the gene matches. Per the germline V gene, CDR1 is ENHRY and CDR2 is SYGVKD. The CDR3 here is CAIRPAGLAEGEQFF. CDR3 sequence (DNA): TGTGCCATCAGGCCAGCGGGACTAGCGGAGGGGGAGCAGTTCTTC.

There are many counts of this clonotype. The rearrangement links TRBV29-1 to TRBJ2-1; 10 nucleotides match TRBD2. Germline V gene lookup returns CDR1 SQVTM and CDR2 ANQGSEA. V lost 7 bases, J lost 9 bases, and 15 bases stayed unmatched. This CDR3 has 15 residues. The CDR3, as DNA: TGCAGCGGCGCCATCCTAGCGGGAGCTGGTGGTGAGCAGTTCTTC. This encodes CSGAILAGAGGEQFF.